This T cell receptor (beta chain) appears in the sequencing data of a study of technical replicates of blood from several donors listed by TCRdb under 2017. Of note for this clone: This receptor's antigen is unknown. No clone much larger than this one lies a single base away; base qualities are absent.

The germline V gene (reference sequence) gives CDR1 as LNHDA and CDR2 as SQIVND. V loses 3 bases, J loses 4 bases, and the germline ends lie 9 bases apart. The CDR3 measures 13 amino acids from cysteine to phenylalanine. CDR3 DNA is the only sequence kept; it has 39 bases, read in frame from the first base. Libraries were made using the immunoSEQ multiplex PCR assay. TCRdb took this table from immuneACCESS and kept in-frame rearrangements with V and J called. Such tables lack part of the clones; where checked against another copy, unresolved V genes explain under half of the gap, and the rest is unexplained. The sample table shows fewer than 95,000 clones, and 85% to 95% are seen once. The top ten clones comprise 0.25% of the sample.

This receptor was obtained from a human donor in good health. Material for sequencing was T cells isolated from PBMCs. The chain is made from TRBV19 and TRBJ2-5; a tentative D match to TRBD1 spans 5 bases. In nucleotide form, the sequence is TGTGCCAGTAGTATCTCCAGGGTAGAGACCCAGTACTTC. This is translated as CASSISRVETQYF.